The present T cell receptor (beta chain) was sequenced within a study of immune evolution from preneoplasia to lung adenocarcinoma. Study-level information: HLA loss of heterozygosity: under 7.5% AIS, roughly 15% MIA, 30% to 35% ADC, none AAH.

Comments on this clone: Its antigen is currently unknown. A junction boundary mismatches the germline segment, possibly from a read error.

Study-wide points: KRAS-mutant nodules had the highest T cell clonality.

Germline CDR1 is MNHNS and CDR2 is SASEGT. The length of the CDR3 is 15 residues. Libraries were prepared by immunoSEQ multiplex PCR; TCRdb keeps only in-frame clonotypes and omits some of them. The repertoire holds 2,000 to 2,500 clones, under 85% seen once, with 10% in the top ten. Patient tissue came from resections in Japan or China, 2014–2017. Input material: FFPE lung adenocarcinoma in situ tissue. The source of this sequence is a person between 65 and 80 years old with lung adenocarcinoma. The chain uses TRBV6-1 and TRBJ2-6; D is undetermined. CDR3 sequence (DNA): TGTGCCAGCAGTAAAGCGTCCTCTGGGGCCAACGTCCTGACTTTC. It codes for CASSKASSGANVLTF.